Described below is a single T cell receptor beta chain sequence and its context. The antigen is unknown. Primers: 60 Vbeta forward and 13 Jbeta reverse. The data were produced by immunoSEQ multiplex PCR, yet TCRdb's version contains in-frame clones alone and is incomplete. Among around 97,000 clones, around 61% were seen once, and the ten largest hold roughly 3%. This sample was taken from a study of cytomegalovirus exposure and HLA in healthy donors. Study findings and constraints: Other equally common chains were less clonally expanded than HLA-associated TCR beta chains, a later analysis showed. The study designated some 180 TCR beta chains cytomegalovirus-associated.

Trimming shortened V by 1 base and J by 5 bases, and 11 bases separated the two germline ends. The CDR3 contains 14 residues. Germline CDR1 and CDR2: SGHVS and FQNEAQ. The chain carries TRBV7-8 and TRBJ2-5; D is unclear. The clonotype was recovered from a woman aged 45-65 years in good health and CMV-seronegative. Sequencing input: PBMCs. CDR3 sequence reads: CASSLGDSRETQYF. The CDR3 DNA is TGTGCCAGCAGCTTAGGAGATAGCCGGGAGACCCAGTACTTC.